This TCR beta chain was recovered during a study of shared clonotypes between healthy human individuals. General observations from the study: The authors sampled blood alone, and tissue repertoires likely differ. Researchers found naive subsets generally carried larger estimated richness than memory subsets. What rarefaction showed was incomplete sorted-subset sequencing despite large depth.

CD45RO-negative, CCR7-selected cells formed the naive CD8 fraction, which excluded terminally differentiated effector memory CD45RA+ cells. As regards this clone: The antigen is unknown.

Measured with immunoSEQ multiplex PCR; TCRdb has only the in-frame clones, and not every one. The sample has around 1.9 million clones, about 92% seen once. The sequencing sample was made of naive CD8+ T cells from PBMCs. The receptor's source is a man between 18 and 29 years old in good health. Some clones in this sample may be carry-over from other donors' samples.

CDR3 nucleotides: TGTGCCAGCAGCTCCGACTGGGTTATGACCGGGGAGCTGTTTTTT. Its protein is CASSSDWVMTGELFF. The chain links TRBV5-5 to TRBJ2-2, with unresolved D. CDR1 and CDR2 (germline): SGHKS, YYEKEE (reference sequence). This CDR3 region has 15 residues. V was cut by 3 bases and J by 5 bases, with 14 bases left in between.